The rows below give T cell receptor beta chains drawn from one sample of a study of blood T cell repertoires in COVID-19. Clones were sequenced by immunoSEQ multiplex PCR, and TCRdb holds only the in-frame ones, with some missing. The repertoire holds about 14,000 clones, roughly 73% seen once, with around a fifth in the top ten. The sequenced sample consisted of peripheral blood. The receptor set was obtained from a boy younger than 10 with active or convalescent COVID-19. Both conserved end residues are part of each CDR3.

V: TRBV5-4
J: TRBJ2-6
CDR3: CASSFPPGISANVLTF

V: TRBV27
J: TRBJ1-5
CDR3: CASSKRDSNQPQHF

V: TRBV6-5
J: TRBJ2-5
CDR3: CASSYQRSGGTQYF

V: TRBV15
J: TRBJ1-6
CDR3: CATSRDPGGENSPLHF

V: TRBV7-4
J: TRBJ1-5
CDR3: CASSPAGQGVDQPQHF

V: TRBV9
J: TRBJ2-3
CDR3: CASSSRGGITDTQYF

V: TRBV6-2/TRBV6-3
J: TRBJ2-1
CDR3: CASSISGSSYNEQFF

V: TRBV4-3
J: TRBJ2-5
CDR3: CASSQDRGPQETQYF

V: TRBV27
J: TRBJ1-2
CDR3: CASSPIQGNGYTF

V: TRBV5-8
J: TRBJ2-4
CDR3: CASSSGQGNIQYF

V: TRBV19
J: TRBJ1-2
CDR3: CASSIFGQRDYGYTF